These 20 T cell receptor beta chains originate from one sample sequenced in a study of blood T cell repertoires in COVID-19. Sequenced by immunoSEQ multiplex PCR; TCRdb stores in-frame clones only, minus some. The sample consists of some 42,000 clones, roughly 89% of them appearing once. Sequences were obtained from peripheral blood. These receptors were obtained from a human donor in a cohort sampled during active COVID-19.

To note about this clone: Other DNA sequences within the sample encode an identical CDR3. The chain recombines TRBV5-1 with TRBJ1-5, with D possibly matching TRBD1 (6 bases). The CDR3 runs to 15 residues. Germline V gives CDR1 SGHRS, CDR2 YFSETQ. The V and J ends lost 0 bases and 4 bases respectively, with 11 bases between them. The CDR3 reads CASSLGQGSNQPQHF. The DNA for the CDR3 is TGCGCCAGCAGCTTGGGGCAGGGGTCAAATCAGCCCCAGCATTTT.

This clone was picked up one time. V gene TRBV5-1 combines with J gene TRBJ1-2; weak D call: TRBD1 (5 bases). The V end was cut by 0 bases, the J end by 6 bases, with 15 bases between. The CDR3 is made up of 15 amino acids. Germline V gene sequence: CDR1 SGHRS, CDR2 YFSETQ. The CDR3 DNA follows: TGCGCCAGCAGCTTGGAAGCCGGCAGGGCGAATGGCTACACCTTC. This encodes CASSLEAGRANGYTF.

The rearrangement joins TRBV29-1 to TRBJ1-2; D gene uncertain. The CDR3 totals 15 residues. Germline V gene sequence: CDR1 SQVTM, CDR2 ANQGSEA. V was pared by 3 bases and J by 5 bases, with 19 bases between. The CDR3 here is CSVDDPMGRDYGYTF. CDR3 bases: TGCAGCGTTGATGACCCGATGGGCAGAGATTATGGCTACACCTTC.

The V gene is TRBV25-1, the J gene TRBJ1-1; TRBD1 matches at 7 bases. CDR1 is MGHDK and CDR2 is SYGVNS in the germline V gene. The length of the CDR3 is 15 residues. V lost 1 base, J lost 1 base, and 3 bases stayed unmatched. The CDR3: CASSEFGTENTEAFF. The CDR3 DNA reads TGTGCCAGCAGTGAATTCGGGACAGAGAACACTGAAGCTTTCTTT.

The chain employs TRBV11-2 and TRBJ2-7; D perhaps matches TRBD2 (7 bases). Germline-derived CDR1 and CDR2 are SGHAT and FQNNGV. V shed 8 bases and J shed 3 bases, with 26 bases lying between them. The CDR3 covers 17 residues. CDR3 DNA sequence: TGTGCCAGCGTTAAACAGCGCGGGGGTCAGGGGATCTACGAGCAGTACTTC. Its translation is CASVKQRGGQGIYEQYF.

The rearrangement joins TRBV5-6 to TRBJ2-5, with D unclear. With the DNA end fitting TRBJ2-7 better, the J assignment may be wrong. This CDR3 has 13 amino acids. The V gene's germline CDR1 is SGHDT and CDR2 YYEEEE. In nucleotides, the CDR3 is TGTGCCAGCAGGGAGTGGCGGAGCTACGAGCAGTACTTC. As protein: CASREWRSYEQYF.

The chain is built from TRBV5-1 and TRBJ1-6, with TRBD1 identical over 8 bases. This CDR3 has 17 amino acids. Germline-derived CDR1 and CDR2 are SGHRS and YFSETQ. The V and J ends lost 3 bases and 0 bases, in that order; junction bases with no gene match: 5. The CDR3 DNA sequence: TGCGCCAGCAGCTGGGGACAGGTACCCTCCTATAATTCACCCCTCCACTTT. As protein: CASSWGQVPSYNSPLHF.

This rearrangement joins TRBV6-6 to TRBJ1-2; possibly TRBD1 for D (5 bases). CDR3 size: 16 residues. CDR1 and CDR2 from the germline V gene are MNHNY and SVGAGI (reference sequence). Trimming removed 5 bases from V and 1 base from J, with 17 bases in between. As DNA, the CDR3 is TGTGCCAGCAGTCGAGACAGCTCAAACATTAACTATGGCTACACCTTC. The encoded protein is CASSRDSSNINYGYTF.

This chain connects TRBV19 to TRBJ1-2; 11 nucleotides match TRBD1. The V segment lost 5 bases and the J segment 3 bases; nucleotides outside the gene matches: 5. The CDR3 totals 15 residues. The germline V gene encodes CDR1 LNHDA and CDR2 SQIVND (reference sequence). The CDR3 region has the DNA TGTGCCAGTAGTCCGAGGGACAGGGGGGACTATGGCTACACCTTC. Its translation is CASSPRDRGDYGYTF.

V is TRBV5-5 and J is TRBJ2-7, with 7 bases fitting TRBD1. V gave up 4 bases and J gave up 3 bases; unmatched junction bases: 7. Per the germline V gene, CDR1 is SGHKS and CDR2 is YYEKEE (reference sequence). CDR3 size: 14 residues. The CDR3 DNA is TGTGCCAGCAGCGACCCGGGACAGCACTACGAGCAGTACTTC. Amino acids: CASSDPGQHYEQYF. Full variable domain (missing parts from reference TRBV5-5 and TRBJ2-7): DAGVTQSPTHLIKTRGQQVTLRCSPISGHKSVSWYQQVLGQGPQFIFQYYEKEERGRGNFPDRFSARQFPNYSSELNVNALLLGDSALYLCASSDPGQHYEQYFGPGTRLTVT.

The chain combines TRBV9 with TRBJ2-6; TRBD1 aligns across 8 bases. Trimming cost V 0 bases and J 0 bases; bases outside gene matches: 5. There are 18 residues in the CDR3. Germline V CDR1 and CDR2: SGDLS, YYNGEE. The CDR3 region has the DNA TGTGCCAGCAGCGTAGAGGGACAGGAATACTCTGGGGCCAACGTCCTGACTTTC. Its translation: CASSVEGQEYSGANVLTF. Full variable domain (remainder filled in from reference TRBV9 and TRBJ2-6): DSGVTQTPKHLITATGQRVTLRCSPRSGDLSVYWYQQSLDQGLQFLIQYYNGEERAKGNILERFSAQQFPDLHSELNLSSLELGDSALYFCASSVEGQEYSGANVLTFGAGSRLTVL.

The rearrangement links TRBV29-1 to TRBJ1-2, with TRBD1 identical over 7 bases. The CDR3 spans 14 residues. The germline V gene encodes CDR1 SQVTM and CDR2 ANQGSEA. Trimming took 4 bases from V and 4 from J; bases not matched to a gene: 9. The CDR3 loop reads CSVALTGFSYGYTF. The CDR3 DNA sequence: TGCAGCGTTGCCTTGACAGGGTTCAGCTATGGCTACACCTTC.

V usage is TRBV19 and J usage is TRBJ2-1, with D possibly TRBD2 on 6 matching bases. This CDR3 contains 15 residues. Per the germline V gene, CDR1 is LNHDA and CDR2 is SQIVND (reference sequence). Trimming shortened V by 3 bases and J by 0 bases, and 9 bases separated the two germline ends. The chain's CDR3 is CASSISGVSYNEQFF. Here the CDR3 DNA reads TGTGCCAGTAGTATTTCGGGGGTCTCCTACAATGAGCAGTTCTTC.

The chain combines TRBV25-1 with TRBJ1-6, with TRBD1 matching 8 bases. Losses at the gene ends were 7 bases for V and 8 bases for J; bases not matched to a gene: 7. This CDR3 has 14 residues. Per the germline V gene, CDR1 is MGHDK and CDR2 is SYGVNS. In DNA, the CDR3 is TGTGCCAGCACGAACGACAGGGGTCATTCACCCCTCCACTTT. Its translation is CASTNDRGHSPLHF.

The genes are TRBV9 and TRBJ2-7; D is perhaps TRBD2 (6 bases). V was trimmed by 0 bases and J by 2 bases, leaving 9 bases between them. The CDR3 spans 14 residues. Germline V gives CDR1 SGDLS, CDR2 YYNGEE. CDR3 in amino acids: CASSVGGVTYEQYF. As DNA, the CDR3 is TGTGCCAGCAGCGTAGGGGGGGTAACCTACGAGCAGTACTTC.

The chain is built from TRBV4-1 and TRBJ1-2; TRBD1 aligns across 10 bases. Germline CDR1 and CDR2: MGHRA and YSYEKL. With V trimmed by 3 bases and J by 4 bases, 5 bases remained unmatched. The CDR3 spans 15 residues. CDR3 nucleotide sequence: TGCGCCAGCAGCCAGCGGACAGGGGGGTCCTATGGCTACACCTTC. Amino acids: CASSQRTGGSYGYTF.

The chain couples TRBV11-2 to TRBJ1-1, with D possibly matching TRBD1 (6 bases). The CDR3 covers 14 residues. V was pared by 0 bases and J by 4 bases, with 9 bases between. Looked up from germline, CDR1 is SGHAT and CDR2 is FQNNGV. The CDR3 DNA follows: TGTGCCAGCAGCTTAGATCAGGGGCCCACTGAAGCTTTCTTT. It encodes CASSLDQGPTEAFF.

The J gene is TRBJ1-5, the V gene TRBV19; D gene unclear. V lost 2 bases and J 0 bases, leaving 11 bases between the germline ends. Germline assignment: CDR1 LNHDA and CDR2 SQIVND (reference sequence). The CDR3 is made up of 16 amino acids. CDR3 amino acids: CASSIWGADSNQPQHF. The DNA for the CDR3 is TGTGCCAGTAGTATATGGGGAGCCGATAGCAATCAGCCCCAGCATTTT.

The V gene is TRBV27, the J gene TRBJ1-2, with a possible D match to TRBD1 (5 bases). Per germline, CDR1 MNHEY and CDR2 SMNVEV (reference sequence). This CDR3 spans 13 amino acids. V lost 2 bases and J lost 8, with 12 bases in between. The DNA of the CDR3 is TGTGCCAGCAGTTTAGGCAGGGTAGGAGGCTACACCTTC. It yields the protein CASSLGRVGGYTF.

J is TRBJ1-1 and V is TRBV29-1; D is uncertain. Deletions cut 5 bases from V and 4 bases from J, with 5 bases between. Looked up from germline, CDR1 is SQVTM and CDR2 is ANQGSEA. The CDR3 covers 10 residues. This CDR3 reads CSVQITEAFF. CDR3 sequence (DNA): TGCAGCGTTCAAATCACTGAAGCTTTCTTT.